These 12 T cell receptor beta chains came from one sample sequenced in a study of shared clonotypes between healthy human individuals. Produced via immunoSEQ multiplex PCR; TCRdb's table is partial and in-frame only. The table includes over a million clones, around 78% detected once. Sequencing used memory CD4+ T cells from PBMCs. Subset specified: CD45RA-negative fraction. These receptors were taken from a man younger than 35 in good health. Some clones in this sample may be carry-over from other donors' samples.

The chain has TRBV11-2 and TRBJ1-1; tentatively, D is TRBD1 (5 bases). Germline CDR1 SGHAT, CDR2 FQNNGV. The V and J ends lost 5 bases and 11 bases respectively, with 21 bases between them. The CDR3 runs 14 residues. As DNA, the CDR3 is TGTGCCAGCAGCGCGGATACGGGGACTTCTCTGGCTTTCTTT. Encoded protein: CASSADTGTSLAFF.

The sample holds a few counts of this clone. The DNA of the CDR3 is TGTGCCAGCAGGCAGGGTGATGAAAAACTGTTTTTT. It codes for CASRQGDEKLFF. V gene TRBV6-6 combines with J gene TRBJ1-4; D may be TRBD1 (5 bases). The CDR3 extends over 12 amino acids. CDR1 and CDR2 (germline): MNHNY, SVGAGI (reference sequence). The germline V and J ends were trimmed by 6 bases and 6 bases, with 8 bases remaining between them.

The genes are TRBV7-9 and TRBJ1-2, with D possibly being TRBD1 (5 bases). V dropped 1 base and J dropped 3 bases, with 12 bases sitting between them. The CDR3 has 15 amino acids. Germline CDR1 SEHNR, CDR2 FQNEAQ (reference sequence). CDR3 in DNA: TGTGCCAGCAGCTTAGTCCCAGGGCGGTACTATGGCTACACCTTC. This translates into CASSLVPGRYYGYTF.

This chain links TRBV2 with TRBJ2-6; D call uncertain. CDR1 SNHLY and CDR2 FYNNEI come from the germline V gene. V was shortened by 2 bases and J by 2 bases, with 7 bases between the two germline ends. The CDR3 has 15 residues. CDR3 nucleotide sequence: TGTGCCAGCAGTGAATTGCAGCCTGGGGCCAACGTCCTGACTTTC. Translating it yields CASSELQPGANVLTF. Full variable domain (rest looked up from reference TRBV2 and TRBJ2-6): EPEVTQTPSHQVTQMGQEVILRCVPISNHLYFYWYRQILGQKVEFLVSFYNNEISEKSEIFDDQFSVERPDGSNFTLKIRSTKLEDSAMYFCASSELQPGANVLTFGAGSRLTVL.

The CDR3 is CAISEFQGGMPQHF. In DNA, the CDR3 is TGTGCCATCAGTGAATTCCAGGGGGGAATGCCCCAGCATTTT. The chain is built from TRBV10-3 and TRBJ1-5; TRBD1 agrees at 7 bases. CDR3 length: 14 residues. V gave up 3 bases and J gave up 9 bases; unmatched junction bases: 8. Germline values: CDR1 ENHRY, CDR2 SYGVKD.

V usage is TRBV5-1 and J usage is TRBJ2-2, with 15 bases fitting TRBD2. Germline V gene sequence: CDR1 SGHRS, CDR2 YFSETQ. There are 18 residues in the CDR3. V dropped 4 bases and J dropped 3; count of bases not matched to a gene: 7. The CDR3 DNA reads TGCGCCAGCAGCCTGAGGACTAGCGGGAGGGCCCACACCGGGGAGCTGTTTTTT. It translates to CASSLRTSGRAHTGELFF.

The rearrangement uses TRBV5-1 and TRBJ2-3, with 9 positions matching TRBD2. V dropped 0 bases and J dropped 1; count of bases not matched to a gene: 6. The germline V gene encodes CDR1 SGHRS and CDR2 YFSETQ. The CDR3 has 17 amino acids. CDR3 sequence (DNA): TGCGCCAGCAGCTTGGCGGCGGGAGGGCCGGGCACAGATACGCAGTATTTT. It encodes CASSLAAGGPGTDTQYF.

Only one count was recorded for this clone. V gene TRBV5-1 combines with J gene TRBJ2-5, with TRBD1 matching 7 bases. CDR1 and CDR2 from the germline V gene are SGHRS and YFSETQ. V was clipped by 0 bases and J by 0 bases; unmatched bases: 5. The CDR3 spans 16 residues. The CDR3 nucleotides are TGCGCCAGCAGCTTGGGAACAGGGGAGTACCAAGAGACCCAGTACTTC. Protein product: CASSLGTGEYQETQYF.

This clone has just one count. The chain is built from TRBV15 and TRBJ2-3, with TRBD1 matching 7 bases. The CDR3 is 14 residues long. The V segment lost 2 bases and the J segment 2 bases; nucleotides outside the gene matches: 1. Germline loops: CDR1 LNHNV, CDR2 YYDKDF (reference sequence). The CDR3 nucleotides read TGTGCCACCAGCAGAACAGGGGCCACAGATACGCAGTATTTT. This gives the protein CATSRTGATDTQYF.

This chain connects TRBV28 to TRBJ2-5, with 7 bases lining up with TRBD1. In germline, CDR1 is MDHEN, CDR2 SYDVKM. With V trimmed by 5 bases and J by 5 bases, 11 bases remained unmatched. This CDR3 is 15 amino acids long. The CDR3 protein is CASSHKRGRRETQYF. The DNA of the CDR3 is TGTGCCAGCAGTCACAAAAGGGGGCGCCGGGAGACCCAGTACTTC.

The chain recombines TRBV10-3 with TRBJ2-2; 9 bases are shared with TRBD1. Germline V gene sequence: CDR1 ENHRY, CDR2 SYGVKD. With V trimmed by 8 bases and J by 4 bases, 8 bases remained unmatched. The CDR3 is made up of 15 amino acids. Here the CDR3 reads CAILSGTGTTGELFF. The CDR3 DNA follows: TGTGCCATCCTTTCCGGGACAGGGACCACCGGGGAGCTGTTTTTT.

The chain couples TRBV9 to TRBJ2-5, with D possibly TRBD2 on 5 matching bases. Germline lookup yields CDR1 SGDLS and CDR2 YYNGEE. Trimming removed 0 bases at V and 5 bases at J, with 17 bases between. This CDR3 has 16 amino acids. This CDR3 reads CASSVVGGSRVETQYF. The CDR3 nucleotides read TGTGCCAGCAGCGTAGTAGGCGGGTCTCGAGTGGAGACCCAGTACTTC.